This TCR beta chain was captured in a study of T cell responses to AZD1222 COVID-19 vaccine. Whole-study findings and limits: Seropositive status at baseline applied to only five to seven AZD1222 recipients. Most donors were white British, females outnumbered males, and clonal diversity was possibly underestimated. Reportedly, close to half of spike-specific TCRs are directed against unmutated variant regions.

This clone was recorded only once. Its target is unknown. This table comes from immunoSEQ multiplex PCR, and its TCRdb copy is limited to in-frame clones, with some not included. Of some 120,000 clones listed, approximately 83% are singletons. Germline V lookup: CDR1 LGHDT, CDR2 YNNKEL (reference sequence). After removal of 4 bases from V and 4 bases from J, the junction contained 18 bases not matched to a gene. The CDR3 sequence is 19 residues long. The chain has TRBV3-1 (or the pseudogene TRBV3-2) and TRBJ2-1; 8 bases are shared with TRBD1. This clonotype originated in an adult in good health. Material: peripheral blood, obtained on day 0 of MenACWY control vaccination. CDR3 sequence: CASSPPLGQGTFCYNEQFF. The CDR3 nucleotides read TGTGCCAGCAGCCCCCCCCTTGGACAGGGAACTTTTTGTTACAATGAGCAGTTCTTC.